This T cell receptor beta chain derives from a study of blood T cells in healthy people across ages. Study-wide results and caveats: Relative to aged donors, long-lived donors carried more naive CD4+ cells and displayed higher diversity. There was a strong correlation between TCR beta diversity and naive T cell percentage.

Alongside a J-beta primer mix, a sample-barcoded 5' primer served in a second PCR lasting about 7 to 11 cycles. A single record per CDR3 protein comes from TCRdb applying MiXCR to the 5' RACE reads. The table shows hundreds of thousands of distinct CDR3 sequences, with about 30% occurring only once. This clonotype was detected a few times. Its antigen is as yet unknown. The draw of peripheral blood yielded approximately 10 milliliters from each donor. V shed 7 bases and J shed 6 bases, with 15 bases lying between them. The CDR3 has 13 amino acids. This TCR came from a woman at least 80 years old in good health. J is TRBJ1-1 and V is TRBV12-3 or TRBV12-4, with D perhaps matching TRBD1 (5 bases). Sequenced material: blood. The CDR3 spells CASNRAGGAEAFF. The CDR3 DNA sequence: TGTGCCAGCAACCGGGCGGGAGGGGCTGAAGCTTTCTTT.